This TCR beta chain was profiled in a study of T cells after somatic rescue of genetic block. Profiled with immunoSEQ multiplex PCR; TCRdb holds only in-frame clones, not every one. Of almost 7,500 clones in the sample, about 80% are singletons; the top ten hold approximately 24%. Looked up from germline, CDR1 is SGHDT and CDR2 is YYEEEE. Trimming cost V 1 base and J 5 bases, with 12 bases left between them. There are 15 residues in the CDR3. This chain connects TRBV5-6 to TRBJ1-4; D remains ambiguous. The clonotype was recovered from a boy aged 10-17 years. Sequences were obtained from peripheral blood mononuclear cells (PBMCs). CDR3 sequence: CASSLKGMGNEKLFF. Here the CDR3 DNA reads TGTGCCAGCAGCTTGAAGGGCATGGGGAATGAAAAACTGTTTTTT.